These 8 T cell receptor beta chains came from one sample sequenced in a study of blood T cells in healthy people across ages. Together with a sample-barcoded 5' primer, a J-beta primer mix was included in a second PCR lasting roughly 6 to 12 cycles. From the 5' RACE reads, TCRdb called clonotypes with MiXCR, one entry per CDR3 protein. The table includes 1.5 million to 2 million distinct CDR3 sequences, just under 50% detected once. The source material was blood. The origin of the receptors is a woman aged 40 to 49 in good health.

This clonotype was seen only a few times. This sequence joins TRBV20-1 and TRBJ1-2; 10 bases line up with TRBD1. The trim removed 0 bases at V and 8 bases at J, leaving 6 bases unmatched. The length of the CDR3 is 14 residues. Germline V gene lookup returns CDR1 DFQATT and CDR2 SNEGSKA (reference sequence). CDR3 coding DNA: TGCAGTGCTAGAGAGGAGGGACAGGGGAGAGGCTACACCTTC. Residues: CSAREEGQGRGYTF.

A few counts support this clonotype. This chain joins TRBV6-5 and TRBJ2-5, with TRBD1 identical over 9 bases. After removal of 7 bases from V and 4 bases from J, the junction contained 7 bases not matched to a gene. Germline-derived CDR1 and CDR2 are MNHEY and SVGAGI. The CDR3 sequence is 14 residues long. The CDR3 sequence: CASKGQGLPETQYF. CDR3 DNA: TGTGCCAGCAAGGGACAGGGTTTGCCAGAGACCCAGTACTTC.

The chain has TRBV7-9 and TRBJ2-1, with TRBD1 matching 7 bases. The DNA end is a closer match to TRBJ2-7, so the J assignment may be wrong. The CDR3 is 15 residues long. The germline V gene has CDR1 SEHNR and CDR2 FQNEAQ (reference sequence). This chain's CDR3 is CASSLTGPAYNEQYF. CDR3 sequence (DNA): TGTGCCAGCAGTTTGACAGGGCCAGCTTACAATGAGCAGTACTTC.

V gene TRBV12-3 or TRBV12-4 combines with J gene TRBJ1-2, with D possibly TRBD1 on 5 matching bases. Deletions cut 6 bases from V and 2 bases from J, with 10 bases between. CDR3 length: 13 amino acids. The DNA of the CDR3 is TGTGCCAGCAGCATCTGGGGGAACTATGGCTACACCTTC. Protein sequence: CASSIWGNYGYTF.

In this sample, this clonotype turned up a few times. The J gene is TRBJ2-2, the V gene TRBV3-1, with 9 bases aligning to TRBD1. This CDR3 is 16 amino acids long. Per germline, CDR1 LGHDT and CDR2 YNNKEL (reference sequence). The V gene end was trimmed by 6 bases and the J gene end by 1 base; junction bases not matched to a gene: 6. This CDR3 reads CASRKQDRGNTGELFF. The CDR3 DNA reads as TGTGCCAGCAGAAAACAGGACAGGGGGAACACCGGGGAGCTGTTTTTT. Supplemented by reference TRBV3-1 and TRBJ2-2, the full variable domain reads DTAVSQTPKYLVTQMGNDKSIKCEQNLGHDTMYWYKQDSKKFLKIMFSYNNKELIINETVPNRFSPKSPDKAHLNLHINSLELGDSAVYFCASRKQDRGNTGELFFGEGSRLTVL.

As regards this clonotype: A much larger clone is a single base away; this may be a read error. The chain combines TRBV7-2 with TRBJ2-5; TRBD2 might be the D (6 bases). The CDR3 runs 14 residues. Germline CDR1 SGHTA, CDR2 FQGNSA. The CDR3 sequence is CASSLGGEQETRYF. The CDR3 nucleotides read TGTGCCAGCAGCTTGGGCGGGGAGCAAGAGACCCGGTACTTC. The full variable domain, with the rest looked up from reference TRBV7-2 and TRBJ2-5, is GAGVSQSPSNKVTEKGKDVELRCDPISGHTALYWYRQSLGQGLEFLIYFQGNSAPDKSGLPSDRFSAERTGGSVSTLTIQRTQQEDSAVYLCASSLGGEQETRYFGPGTRLLVL.

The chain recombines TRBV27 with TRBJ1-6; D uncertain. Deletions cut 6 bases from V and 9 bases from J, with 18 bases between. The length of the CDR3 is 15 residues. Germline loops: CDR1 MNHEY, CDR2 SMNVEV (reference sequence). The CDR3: CASSFLPGSLSPLHF. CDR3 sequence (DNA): TGTGCCAGCAGCTTCCTTCCGGGCTCCCTTTCACCCCTCCACTTT.

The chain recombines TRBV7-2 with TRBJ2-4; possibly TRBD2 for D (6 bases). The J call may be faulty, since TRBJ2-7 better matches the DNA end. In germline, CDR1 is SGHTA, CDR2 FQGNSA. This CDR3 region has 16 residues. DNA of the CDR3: TGTGCCAGCAGCTTAGGCCCCCGACGGGGCGGGAACGAGCAGTACTTC. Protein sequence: CASSLGPRRGGNEQYF.